The 17 T cell receptor beta chains listed next were all sequenced from one sample in a study of blood T cells in healthy people across ages. The second PCR ran roughly 6 to 11 cycles with a sample-barcoded 5' primer and J-beta primers. Each CDR3 protein gets one entry after TCRdb re-called the 5' RACE reads with MiXCR. The table lists about 1.4 million distinct CDR3 sequences, 59% of them singletons. The sequencing input was blood. These receptors were collected from a man aged 18 to 29 in good health.

The CDR3, as DNA: TGTGCCAGCAGCTTAGATGACAGGGGAAATGAGCAGTTCTTC. Encoded protein: CASSLDDRGNEQFF. This chain uses TRBV7-9 with TRBJ2-1, with 8 bases matching TRBD1. This CDR3 contains 14 residues. Germline values: CDR1 SEHNR, CDR2 FQNEAQ (reference sequence). V was clipped by 1 base and J by 7 bases; unmatched bases: 3.

The V gene is TRBV19, the J gene TRBJ2-1; D is unclear. V lost 3 bases to trimming and J lost 0 bases, with 12 bases between them. Germline CDR1 reads LNHDA; CDR2 reads SQIVND (reference sequence). CDR3 length: 16 residues. CDR3 region: CASSMVDGISYNEQFF. The CDR3 DNA follows: TGTGCCAGTAGTATGGTAGACGGAATCTCCTACAATGAGCAGTTCTTC.

The chain has TRBV12-3 or TRBV12-4 and TRBJ2-1, with a weak D call TRBD1 (5 bases). V lost 8 bases to trimming and J lost 0 bases, with 8 bases between them. CDR3 length: 13 amino acids. CDR3 region: CASGATSYNEQFF. The CDR3 region has the DNA TGTGCCAGCGGGGCAACCTCCTACAATGAGCAGTTCTTC.

The V gene is TRBV5-1, the J gene TRBJ1-1, with a weak D call TRBD1 (6 bases). The CDR3 is 14 amino acids. Germline V gene lookup returns CDR1 SGHRS and CDR2 YFSETQ. V was shortened by 3 bases and J by 3 bases, with 12 bases between the two germline ends. CDR3 region: CASSWGRGDTEAFF. The CDR3 bases are TGCGCCAGCAGCTGGGGGAGGGGGGACACTGAAGCTTTCTTT.

This chain links TRBV5-1 with TRBJ1-2, with TRBD1 as a possible D gene (5 bases). CDR1 SGHRS and CDR2 YFSETQ come from the germline V gene. This CDR3 is built from 15 residues. The V gene lost 3 bases and the J gene lost 0 bases, with 12 bases spanning the gap. CDR3 in amino acids: CASSYTREPNYGYTF. CDR3 coding DNA: TGCGCCAGCAGCTATACCAGGGAACCTAACTATGGCTACACCTTC.

The chain has TRBV28 and TRBJ2-1; 7 bases agree with TRBD2. CDR3 length: 15 residues. CDR1 and CDR2 from the germline V gene are MDHEN and SYDVKM. V gave up 2 bases and J gave up 7 bases; unmatched junction bases: 8. The CDR3 nucleotides read TGTGCCAGCAGTTTAAGACTAGCTTGGTCTAATGAGCAGTTCTTC. It translates to CASSLRLAWSNEQFF.

The J gene is TRBJ2-4, the V gene TRBV12-5; TRBD1 matches at 7 bases. The J call is uncertain, as TRBJ2-7 better fits the DNA end. This CDR3 spans 14 amino acids. The germline V gene encodes CDR1 LGHNT and CDR2 FRNRAP. CDR3 loop: CASGPRDRNYEQYF. Here the CDR3 DNA reads TGTGCTAGTGGTCCCAGGGACAGAAACTACGAGCAGTACTTC.

On this clonotype: A junction end diverges from the germline sequence, so it may reflect a read error. This chain links TRBV25-1 with TRBJ1-4; 8 bases line up with TRBD1. The germline CDR1 and CDR2 sequences are MGHDK and SYGVNS. The CDR3 runs to 15 residues. The CDR3 bases are TGTGCCGGCAGTGAAGCCGGGACAGGAGACGAAAAACTGTTTTTT. It yields the protein CAGSEAGTGDEKLFF.

The rearrangement uses TRBV9 and TRBJ2-4, with 7 bases identical to TRBD1. With the DNA end fitting TRBJ2-5 better, the J assignment may be wrong. This CDR3 contains 15 residues. Germline V lookup: CDR1 SGDLS, CDR2 YYNGEE. CDR3 residues: CASSEHGTDQETQYF. The CDR3 coding sequence is TGTGCCAGCAGCGAACACGGGACAGACCAAGAGACCCAGTACTTC.

V and J are TRBV4-1 and TRBJ2-4; D might be TRBD2 (7 bases). Germline V gene data show CDR1 as MGHRA and CDR2 as YSYEKL. V gave up 0 bases and J gave up 2 bases, with 20 bases separating them. This CDR3 contains 19 residues. In DNA, the CDR3 is TGCGCCAGCAGCCAAGAGGGGGGGTACAGGGTACCTCCCAAAAACATTCAGTACTTC. It codes for CASSQEGGYRVPPKNIQYF.

V is TRBV11-2 and J is TRBJ1-5; D remains unclear. The V and J ends lost 4 bases and 5 bases respectively, with 6 bases between them. Germline V CDR1 and CDR2: SGHAT, FQNNGV. This CDR3 has 12 residues. CDR3: CASSSLDQPQHF. The CDR3 nucleotides read TGTGCCAGCAGCTCTCTAGATCAGCCCCAGCATTTT.

The rearrangement links TRBV7-2 to TRBJ2-7; possible D gene TRBD2, 5 bases. The length of the CDR3 is 14 residues. V lost 3 bases to trimming and J lost 7 bases, with 16 bases between them. CDR1 is SGHTA and CDR2 is FQGNSA in the germline V gene. This CDR3 is CASSLVGSAEEQYF. In DNA, the CDR3 is TGTGCCAGCAGCTTGGTCGGTAGCGCGGAGGAGCAGTACTTC.

This clonotype has more than one count but fewer than ten. The chain joins TRBV28 to TRBJ2-5; 7 bases map to TRBD1. Losses at the gene ends were 6 bases for V and 5 bases for J; bases not matched to a gene: 6. The CDR3 loop spans 13 amino acids. Germline CDR1 is MDHEN and CDR2 is SYDVKM. For the CDR3, the DNA is TGTGCCAGCAGCGAGACAGGGTCGGAGACCCAGTACTTC. Its protein is CASSETGSETQYF.

This clonotype was seen a handful of times. The rearrangement joins TRBV20-1 to TRBJ2-3; 8 nucleotides match TRBD2. The J segment lost 2 bases and the V segment lost 5 bases, leaving 9 bases of the junction unmatched. The CDR3 loop spans 15 amino acids. Germline CDR1 is DFQATT and CDR2 is SNEGSKA (reference sequence). This CDR3 is CSAPTQRGITDTQYF. The DNA of the CDR3 is TGCAGTGCTCCTACTCAGCGGGGGATCACAGATACGCAGTATTTT.

This clonotype was counted once. CDR3 nucleotides: TGTGCCAGCAGTTTAGGGCTACTATTAGGAGCCCTCCACTTT. This encodes CASSLGLLLGALHF. V gene TRBV12-3 or TRBV12-4 combines with J gene TRBJ1-6, with unresolved D. The CDR3 is 14 residues long. Trimming pared 1 base from V and 14 bases from J, leaving 15 bases between.

This clonotype was observed a handful of times. J is TRBJ1-4 and V is TRBV29-1, with D possibly TRBD1 on 5 matching bases. Per the germline V gene, CDR1 is SQVTM and CDR2 is ANQGSEA. The V end lost 4 bases, the J end lost 5 bases, and 8 bases lay between the germline ends. The CDR3 consists of 12 residues. The CDR3 region has the DNA TGCAGCGTTGTACAGGCGAATGAAAAACTGTTTTTT. It encodes CSVVQANEKLFF.

For the CDR3, the DNA is TGTGCCAGCAGCCGAAGTCTCATAGCGGGGGGGATCACAGATACGCAGTATTTT. It yields the protein CASSRSLIAGGITDTQYF. V and J are TRBV6-1 and TRBJ2-3; 11 bases are a match to TRBD2. Germline CDR1 reads MNHNS; CDR2 reads SASEGT. With V trimmed by 6 bases and J by 2 bases, 13 bases remained unmatched. There are 18 residues in the CDR3.